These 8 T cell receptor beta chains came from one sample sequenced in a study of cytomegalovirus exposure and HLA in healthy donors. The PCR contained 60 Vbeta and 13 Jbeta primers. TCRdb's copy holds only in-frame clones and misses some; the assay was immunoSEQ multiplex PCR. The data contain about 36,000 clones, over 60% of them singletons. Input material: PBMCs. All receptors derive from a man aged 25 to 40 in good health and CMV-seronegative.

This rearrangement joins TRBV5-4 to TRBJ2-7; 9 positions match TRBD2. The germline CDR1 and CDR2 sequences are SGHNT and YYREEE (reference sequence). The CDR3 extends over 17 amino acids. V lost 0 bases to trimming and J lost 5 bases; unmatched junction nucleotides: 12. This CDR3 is CASSLVGAGGGDNEQYF. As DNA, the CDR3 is TGTGCCAGCAGCTTGGTGGGGGCAGGCGGGGGGGACAACGAGCAGTACTTC.

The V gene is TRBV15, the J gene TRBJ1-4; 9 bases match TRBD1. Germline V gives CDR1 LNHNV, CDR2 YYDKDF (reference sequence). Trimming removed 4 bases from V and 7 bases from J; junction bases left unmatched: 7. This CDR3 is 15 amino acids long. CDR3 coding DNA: TGTGCCACCAGCAAAAGGGACAGGGATTCTGAAAAACTGTTTTTT. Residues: CATSKRDRDSEKLFF.

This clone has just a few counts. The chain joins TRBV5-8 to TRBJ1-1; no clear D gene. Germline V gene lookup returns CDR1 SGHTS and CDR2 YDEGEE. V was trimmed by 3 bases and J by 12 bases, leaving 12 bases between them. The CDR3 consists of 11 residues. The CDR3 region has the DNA TGTGCCAGCAGCTATGCGGTGAAAACTTTCTTT. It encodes CASSYAVKTFF. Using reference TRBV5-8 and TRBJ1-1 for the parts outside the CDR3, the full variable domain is EAGVTQSPTHLIKTRGQQATLRCSPISGHTSVYWYQQALGLGLQFLLWYDEGEERNRGNFPPRFSGRQFPNYSSELNVNALELEDSALYLCASSYAVKTFFGQGTRLTVV.

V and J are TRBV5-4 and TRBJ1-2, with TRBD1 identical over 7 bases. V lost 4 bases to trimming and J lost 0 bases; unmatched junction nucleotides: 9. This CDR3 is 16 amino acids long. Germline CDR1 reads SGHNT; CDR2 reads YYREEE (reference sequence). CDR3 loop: CASSGTVNAPNYGYTF. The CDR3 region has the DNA TGTGCCAGCAGCGGGACAGTAAACGCTCCTAACTATGGCTACACCTTC.

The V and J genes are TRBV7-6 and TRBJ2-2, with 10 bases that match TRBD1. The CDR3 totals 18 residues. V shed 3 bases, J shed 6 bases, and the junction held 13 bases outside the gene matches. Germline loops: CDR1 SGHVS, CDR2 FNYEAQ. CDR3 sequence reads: CASSLTRAGTGDPGELFF. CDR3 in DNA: TGTGCCAGCAGCTTGACCAGGGCCGGGACAGGGGATCCCGGGGAGCTGTTTTTT.

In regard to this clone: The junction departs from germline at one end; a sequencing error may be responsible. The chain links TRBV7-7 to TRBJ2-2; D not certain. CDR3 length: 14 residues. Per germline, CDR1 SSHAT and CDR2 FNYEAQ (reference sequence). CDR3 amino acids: CASSADTNTGELFF. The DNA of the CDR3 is TGTGCTAGCAGCGCTGACACCAACACCGGGGAGCTGTTTTTT. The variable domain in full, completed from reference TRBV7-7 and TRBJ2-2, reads GAGVSQSPRYKVTKRGQDVTLRCDPISSHATLYWYQQALGQGPEFLTYFNYEAQPDKSGLPSDRFSAERPEGSISTLTIQRTEQRDSAMYRCASSADTNTGELFFGEGSRLTVL.

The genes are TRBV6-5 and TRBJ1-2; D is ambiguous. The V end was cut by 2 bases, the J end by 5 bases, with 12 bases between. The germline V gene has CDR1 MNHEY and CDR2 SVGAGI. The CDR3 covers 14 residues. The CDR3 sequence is CASSYNGIQYGYTF. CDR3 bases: TGTGCCAGCAGTTACAACGGGATTCAATATGGCTACACCTTC.

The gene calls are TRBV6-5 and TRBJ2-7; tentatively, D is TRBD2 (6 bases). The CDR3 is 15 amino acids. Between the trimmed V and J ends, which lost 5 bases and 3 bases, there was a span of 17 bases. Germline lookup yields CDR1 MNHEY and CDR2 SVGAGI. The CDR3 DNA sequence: TGTGCCAGCAGTCCGCCGGGACTTATCAGCTACGAGCAGTACTTC. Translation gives CASSPPGLISYEQYF.